The rows below give T cell receptor beta chains drawn from one sample of a study of cytomegalovirus exposure and HLA in healthy donors. Measured with immunoSEQ multiplex PCR; TCRdb has only the in-frame clones, and not every one. The repertoire consists of around 150,000 clones, with 80% to 90% occurring once and the leading ten covering about 10%. The sample consisted of PBMCs. The source is a man aged 18-30 years in good health and CMV-seropositive. Each CDR3 is given with its conserved first and last residue. The D gene is left open where the match is weak. Clone size is not always given. Where it is, it says once, few, many or a class for expanded clones.

d_gene	v_gene	j_gene	len	abundance	CDR3nt	CDR3aa
NA	TRBV5-8	TRBJ2-2	17	NA	TGTGCCAGCAGCCGAAACAGGGGGGGAACGAACACCGGGGAGCTGTTTTTT	CASSRNRGGTNTGELFF
TRBD1	TRBV5-4	TRBJ2-2	15	NA	TGTGCCAGCAGCTTGGGGGACAGGAACACCGGGGAGCTGTTTTTT	CASSLGDRNTGELFF
TRBD2	TRBV2	TRBJ2-7	15	once	TGTGCCAGCAGTGGGACTAGCGGGGGGGGAGCCGAGCAGTACTTC	CASSGTSGGGAEQYF
TRBD2	TRBV4-2	TRBJ2-1	16	few	TGTGCCAGCAGCCAAGTGTTCAGCGGGGGTAACAATGAGCAGTTCTTC	CASSQVFSGGNNEQFF
TRBD1	TRBV28	TRBJ2-7	15	NA	TGTGCCAGCACCGCCCAGGGGGCTAATTCCTACGAGCAGTACTTC	CASTAQGANSYEQYF
NA	TRBV12-5	TRBJ2-1	12	NA	TGTGCTAGTGGGTCCCGCGAGAATGAGCAGTTCTTC	CASGSRENEQFF
NA	TRBV7-3	TRBJ2-3	15	NA	TGTGCCAGCAGCTTAACTCTGCAGGGCCCAGATACGCAGTATTTT	CASSLTLQGPDTQYF
NA	TRBV18	TRBJ2-6	17	NA	TGTGCCAGCTCACCAAGGACAGTGGGCACGGGGGCCAACGTCCTGACTTTC	CASSPRTVGTGANVLTF
NA	TRBV4-3	TRBJ2-2	14	few	TGCGCCAGCAGCCAGAGGGGGGGCACCGGGGAGCTGTTTTTT	CASSQRGGTGELFF
TRBD1	TRBV5-1	TRBJ2-2	14	NA	TGCGCCAGCAGCTTCCAGGGGGCTCCCGGGGAGCTGTTTTTT	CASSFQGAPGELFF
NA	TRBV27	TRBJ1-1	14	few	TGTGCCAGCAGTTTATGGGCAATGGGGGCAGAAGCTTTCTTT	CASSLWAMGAEAFF
TRBD2	TRBV30	TRBJ2-1	16	NA	TGTGCCTGGAGTGTATCCGGGGGGGCCCTCTACAATGAGCAGTTCTTC	CAWSVSGGALYNEQFF
TRBD2	TRBV27	TRBJ2-7	15	NA	TGTGCCAGCAAGGTTGGACTAGCGGGGCGGTACGAGCAGTACTTC	CASKVGLAGRYEQYF
NA	TRBV29-1	TRBJ2-1	12	NA	TGCAGCGTTGACCGGGGGAACAATGAGCAGTTCTTC	CSVDRGNNEQFF
NA	TRBV11-2	TRBJ1-6	13	NA	TGTGCCAGCAGCCCAGGCAGACAAGAGTCCCTCCACTTT	CASSPGRQESLHF
TRBD1	TRBV5-4	TRBJ2-6	17	NA	TGTGCCAGCAGCTCTCTGGACAGGAGCTCTGGGGCCAACGTCCTGACTTTC	CASSSLDRSSGANVLTF
NA	TRBV19	TRBJ2-7	12	NA	TGTGCCAGTAGAGGGAGTACCTACGAGCAGTACTTC	CASRGSTYEQYF
NA	TRBV6-5	TRBJ2-3	14	NA	TGTGCCAGCAGTGTATGGCAGGATAAAGATACGCAGTATTTT	CASSVWQDKDTQYF
TRBD2	TRBV19	TRBJ2-7	16	NA	TGTGCCAGTAGTATCTCGCTAGCGGGCCTAACCTACGAGCAGTACTTC	CASSISLAGLTYEQYF
NA	TRBV6-5	TRBJ1-1	13	NA	TGTGCCAGCAGTTACCTGGGCGCCGCTGAAGCTTTCTTT	CASSYLGAAEAFF
NA	TRBV4-2	TRBJ2-2	16	once	TGTGCCAGCAGCCAAGCTGCAGGATCGAACACCGGGGAGCTGTTTTTT	CASSQAAGSNTGELFF
TRBD1	TRBV5-1	TRBJ1-1	14	NA	TGCGCCAGCAGCCTTGGACAGGGGTTCGCTGAAGCTTTCTTT	CASSLGQGFAEAFF
TRBD1	TRBV9	TRBJ1-2	16	NA	TGTGCCAGCAGCGCACCACGACAGGGGGGCAACTATGGCTACACCTTC	CASSAPRQGGNYGYTF
NA	TRBV6-1	TRBJ2-1	10	NA	TGTGCCACTATCTACAATGAGCAGTTCTTC	CATIYNEQFF
TRBD1	TRBV4-1	TRBJ1-1	14	NA	TGCGCCAGCAGCCAAAGACAGGGAGTCACTGAAGCTTTCTTT	CASSQRQGVTEAFF
NA	TRBV4-1	TRBJ1-2	17	NA	TGCGCCAGCAGCCAAGATGAAGGACTGGCGTCTCTATCCGGCTACACCTTC	CASSQDEGLASLSGYTF
TRBD2	TRBV9	TRBJ2-7	15	NA	TGTGCCAGCAGCGTAGGGACTAGCGGGGGGTACGAGCAGTACTTC	CASSVGTSGGYEQYF
NA	TRBV19	TRBJ1-2	12	NA	TGTGCCAGTAGTCCTGGGGCCTATGGCTACACCTTC	CASSPGAYGYTF
NA	TRBV7-9	TRBJ2-5	15	once	TGTGCCAGCAGCTCGACAGGTTCCGCTCGAGAGACCCAGTACTTC	CASSSTGSARETQYF
TRBD2	TRBV29-1	TRBJ2-7	12	NA	TGCAGCGTTGGACTAGCGAACTACGAGCAGTACTTC	CSVGLANYEQYF